This T cell receptor (beta chain) emerged from a study of blood T cell repertoires in COVID-19 (dated by TCRdb to the early 2020s). Study-level background: Samples from collaborators originated in the United States, Italy and Spain and spanned both the acute and convalescent phases of COVID-19. The samples were drawn from the first 160 participants of the ongoing ImmuneRACE study and from over 950 subjects provided by 6 global collaborators. The material from the prospective study consisted of cDNA or gDNA derived from T cells, B-cell-depleted T cells, or PBMCs. The sample metadata nearly always contained a de-identified subject ID, COVID-19 status, age in years and sex. Subjects who had been exposed to COVID-19, were actively infected with it, or had recovered from it provided the deeply sampled blood TCRbeta repertoires that made up the dataset. The repertoires were released in a freely available public database intended as a resource for research on the immune response to SARS-CoV-2. Where HLA class I and class II types were available, the types were taken from metadata supplied by the sample provider, not from assay-based typing.

General findings and caveats noted by the study authors: How much clinical and demographic metadata was included differed by source and by participant, and the metadata was provided uncurated.

The CDR3, from cysteine to phenylalanine, totals 13 residues. Just the 39-base CDR3 DNA is kept, in frame starting at base 1. The germline V gene specifies SQVTM as CDR1 and ANQGSEA as CDR2. A distance of 9 bases separates the germline ends of V and J, which lose 3 bases and 2 bases respectively. This clone was seen only a few times. What this receptor recognizes is not known. Per-base qualities were not stored, and no clone one base away is much larger. The immunoSEQ Assay, a bias-controlled multiplex PCR, was used to amplify TCRbeta CDR3 regions from genomic DNA. As for the authors' bioinformatics: Nucleated cell counts per sample were estimated from amplification of reference gene primers within the assay. To quantify the absolute abundance of each unique TCRbeta CDR3 rearrangement, sequence reads were collapsed and filtered. For each sample, productive Simpson clonality was calculated as the square root of Simpson's diversity index across productive rearrangements. TCRdb retrieved this table from immuneACCESS and kept in-frame rearrangements only. Not all clones are present; in checked studies, unresolved V genes account for under half, and no reason is known for the remainder. V, J and clone size derive from that table, while D and trimming were established from the DNA sequence. A total of hundreds of thousands of clones appear in this sample, about 90% of them only once. Together, the top ten hold more than 0.7% of the sample.

At one collaborating source in Seattle, patients were enrolled during active infection and were followed longitudinally through the course of disease. Each collaborating institution followed its own protocols to collect whole blood in K2EDTA tubes. For TCRbeta analysis, collaborators shipped samples in one of three forms: frozen whole blood, isolated PBMCs, or DNA extracted from either of those sample types. The TCR comes from a man between 18 and 35 years old with COVID-19, enrolled during active disease. Sequencing was carried out using peripheral blood. The chain is assembled from TRBV29-1 and TRBJ2-3; TRBD2 is possibly the D segment (6 matching bases). This receptor has the CDR3 CSVDRGITDTQYF. The sequenced DNA is TGCAGCGTTGACCGGGGGATCACAGATACGCAGTATTTT.